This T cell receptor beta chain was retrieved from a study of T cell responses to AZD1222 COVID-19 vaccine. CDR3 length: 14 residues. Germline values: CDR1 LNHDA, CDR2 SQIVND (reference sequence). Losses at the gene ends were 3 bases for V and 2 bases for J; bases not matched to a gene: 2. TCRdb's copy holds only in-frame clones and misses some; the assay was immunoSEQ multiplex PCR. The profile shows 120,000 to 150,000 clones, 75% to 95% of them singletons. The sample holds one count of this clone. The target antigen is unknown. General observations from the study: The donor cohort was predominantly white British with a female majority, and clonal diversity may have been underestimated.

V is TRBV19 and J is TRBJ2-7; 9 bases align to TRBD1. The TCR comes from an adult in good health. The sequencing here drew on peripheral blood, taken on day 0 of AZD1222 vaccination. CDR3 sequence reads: CASSIGTGTYEQYF. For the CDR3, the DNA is TGTGCCAGTAGTATCGGGACAGGGACCTACGAGCAGTACTTC.